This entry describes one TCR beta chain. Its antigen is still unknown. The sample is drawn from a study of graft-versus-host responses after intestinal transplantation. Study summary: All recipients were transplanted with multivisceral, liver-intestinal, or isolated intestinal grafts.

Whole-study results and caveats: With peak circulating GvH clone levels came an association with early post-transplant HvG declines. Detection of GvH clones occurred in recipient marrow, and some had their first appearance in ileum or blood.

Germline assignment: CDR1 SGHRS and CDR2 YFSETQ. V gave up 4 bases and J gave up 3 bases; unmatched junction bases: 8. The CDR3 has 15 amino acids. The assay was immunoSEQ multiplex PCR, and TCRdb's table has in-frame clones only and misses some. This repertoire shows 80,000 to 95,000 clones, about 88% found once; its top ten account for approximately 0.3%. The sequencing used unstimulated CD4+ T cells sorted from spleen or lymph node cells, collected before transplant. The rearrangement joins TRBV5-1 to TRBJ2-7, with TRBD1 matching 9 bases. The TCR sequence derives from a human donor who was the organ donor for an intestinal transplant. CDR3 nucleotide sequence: TGCGCCAGCAGCCAAGGGGACAGGGAGGGCTACGAGCAGTACTTC. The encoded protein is CASSQGDREGYEQYF.